The T cell receptor beta chain under discussion was sequenced for a study of beta chain features in type 1 diabetes. The isolated RNA, all of it, was reverse transcribed, so expressed TCRB transcripts were what got sequenced. Sequencing used immunoSEQ multiplex PCR; TCRdb keeps in-frame clones, though not all of them. This sample has a few hundred thousand clones; roughly 13% occur once, and the top ten carry approximately 0.011%. V was pared by 0 bases and J by 7 bases, with 9 bases of the junction left unmatched. The CDR3 runs 15 residues. Germline lookup yields CDR1 SGHRS and CDR2 YFSETQ. Comment on this clone: Its specificity is not known.

Notes on the study in general: Patients with Type 1 diabetes showed moderately but significantly shorter TCRB CDR3s in all four CD4+ subsets.

The V and J genes are TRBV5-1 and TRBJ1-2; TRBD1 matches at 7 bases. This TCR came from a woman under 30 with type 1 diabetes. Sequencing was carried out using naive CD4+ T cells from blood. The DNA of the CDR3 is TGCGCCAGCAGCTTGGCGGACAGGCGTCTGGGTGGCTACACCTTC. Amino acids: CASSLADRRLGGYTF.